Presented here are 14 T cell receptor beta chains from one specimen sequenced in a study of blood T cell repertoires in COVID-19. Libraries were prepared by immunoSEQ multiplex PCR; TCRdb keeps only in-frame clonotypes and omits some of them. Here the sample spans more than 75,000 clones, about 83% being singletons. Sequencing used peripheral blood. The receptors originated from a woman aged 70-85 years with acute or convalescent COVID-19.

V is TRBV10-2 and J is TRBJ2-3; TRBD2 is a possible D gene (5 bases). The CDR3 totals 15 residues. Germline V gene sequence: CDR1 WSHSY, CDR2 SAAADI. The V end was cut by 6 bases, the J end by 1 base, with 14 bases between. CDR3 amino acids: CASRDSQIGTDTQYF. CDR3 DNA sequence: TGCGCCAGCAGGGACTCCCAGATAGGCACAGATACGCAGTATTTT.

The V call is TRBV19, the J call TRBJ2-1, with D hard to call. Between the trimmed V and J ends, which lost 0 bases and 9 bases, there was a span of 12 bases. Germline values: CDR1 LNHDA, CDR2 SQIVND (reference sequence). The CDR3 loop spans 14 amino acids. The CDR3 sequence is CASSIDLTPGEQFF. DNA for the CDR3: TGTGCCAGTAGTATAGACCTTACCCCGGGTGAGCAGTTCTTC.

V gene TRBV7-6 combines with J gene TRBJ2-5; D unresolved. CDR1 SGHVS and CDR2 FNYEAQ come from the germline V gene. The V end lost 2 bases, the J end lost 11 bases, and 6 bases lay between the germline ends. The CDR3 loop spans 10 amino acids. In DNA, the CDR3 is TGTGCCAGCAGCTTAAGTCAGCAGTACTTC. This translates into CASSLSQQYF.

The CDR3 is CASSLVAGVGNYGYTF. DNA for the CDR3: TGTGCCAGCAGCTTAGTTGCAGGGGTAGGAAACTATGGCTACACCTTC. V usage is TRBV7-9 and J usage is TRBJ1-2; the D gene is possibly TRBD1 (6 bases). V dropped 1 base and J dropped 2 bases, with 14 bases sitting between them. The germline CDR1 and CDR2 sequences are SEHNR and FQNEAQ (reference sequence). The CDR3 is 16 amino acids.

This chain links TRBV27 with TRBJ2-3, with D perhaps TRBD2 (6 bases). The V gene lost 4 bases and the J gene lost 4 bases, with 15 bases spanning the gap. Germline V gene data show CDR1 as MNHEY and CDR2 as SMNVEV (reference sequence). The length of the CDR3 is 15 residues. Here the CDR3 reads CASSSLGGAPDTQYF. Here the CDR3 DNA reads TGTGCCAGCAGTTCCCTCGGCGGGGCCCCAGATACGCAGTATTTT.

This chain uses TRBV3-1 (or the pseudogene TRBV3-2) with TRBJ1-2, with TRBD1 identical over 9 bases. In germline, CDR1 is LGHDT, CDR2 YNNKEL (reference sequence). V dropped 4 bases and J dropped 0; count of bases not matched to a gene: 12. This CDR3 is built from 18 residues. The CDR3 bases are TGTGCCAGCAGCCCGGGACAGGGAAGAGGAAGGACTAACTATGGCTACACCTTC. Translated: CASSPGQGRGRTNYGYTF.

The chain uses TRBV7-2 and TRBJ2-3; possibly TRBD1 for D (6 bases). CDR3 length: 16 amino acids. CDR1 is SGHTA, CDR2 FQGNSA, per germline. V lost 1 base and J lost 1, with 12 bases in between. This chain's CDR3 is CASSLGVAGGTDTQYF. The CDR3 bases are TGTGCCAGCAGCTTAGGCGTGGCAGGGGGCACAGATACGCAGTATTTT. Together with reference TRBV7-2 and TRBJ2-3, the CDR3 gives the full variable domain: GAGVSQSPSNKVTEKGKDVELRCDPISGHTALYWYRQSLGQGLEFLIYFQGNSAPDKSGLPSDRFSAERTGGSVSTLTIQRTQQEDSAVYLCASSLGVAGGTDTQYFGPGTRLTVL.

The gene calls are TRBV18 and TRBJ1-2; D may be TRBD1 (5 bases). This CDR3 is built from 15 residues. Trimming removed 3 bases from V and 0 bases from J, with 11 bases in between. In germline, CDR1 is KGHSH, CDR2 LQKENI. Here the CDR3 reads CASSPDSQSNYGYTF. The CDR3 DNA reads TGTGCCAGCTCACCCGACAGCCAATCTAACTATGGCTACACCTTC. Supplemented by reference TRBV18 and TRBJ1-2, the full variable domain reads NAGVMQNPRHLVRRRGQEARLRCSPMKGHSHVYWYRQLPEEGLKFMVYLQKENIIDESGMPKERFSAEFPKEGPSILRIQQVVRGDSAAYFCASSPDSQSNYGYTFGSGTRLTVV.

The chain combines TRBV6-5 with TRBJ2-5; TRBD2 aligns across 11 bases. J was trimmed by 3 bases and V by 6 bases; bases with no gene match: 6. The CDR3 extends over 15 amino acids. CDR1 and CDR2 (germline): MNHEY, SVGAGI. The CDR3 protein is CASSAGTSGEETQYF. CDR3 bases: TGTGCCAGCAGCGCCGGGACTAGCGGTGAAGAGACCCAGTACTTC.

In this sample, this clone turned up a few times. The chain uses TRBV2 and TRBJ2-7, with D tentatively TRBD2 (6 bases). Germline CDR1 SNHLY, CDR2 FYNNEI. The ends were cut back, 4 bases at V and 4 bases at J, with 23 bases in the middle. The CDR3 sequence is 17 residues long. The CDR3 coding sequence is TGTGCCAGCAGTGGGGGGGTACAGAAAGACATCTTGTACGAGCAGTACGTC. It codes for CASSGGVQKDILYEQYV.

V usage is TRBV12-3 or TRBV12-4 and J usage is TRBJ1-1; TRBD1 agrees at 7 bases. The trim removed 6 bases at V and 11 bases at J, leaving 6 bases unmatched. The CDR3 totals 11 residues. This chain's CDR3 is CASSPDRTAFF. The CDR3 DNA sequence: TGTGCCAGCAGCCCGGACAGGACGGCTTTCTTT.

J is TRBJ2-1 and V is TRBV19; TRBD2 might be the D (6 bases). The germline V and J ends were trimmed by 1 base and 7 bases, with 14 bases remaining between them. CDR1 is LNHDA, CDR2 SQIVND, per germline (reference sequence). The CDR3 runs 15 residues. Here the CDR3 DNA reads TGTGCCAGTAGTATAGGGCTAGCGCATACAAATGAGCAGTTCTTC. Translating it yields CASSIGLAHTNEQFF.

The chain uses TRBV7-9 and TRBJ1-5; D unresolved. The CDR3 spans 13 residues. Germline loops: CDR1 SEHNR, CDR2 FQNEAQ (reference sequence). Trimming left V 5 bases short and J 1 base short, with 6 bases between. Here the CDR3 reads CASSPQSNQPQHF. The CDR3 region has the DNA TGTGCCAGCAGCCCACAAAGCAATCAGCCCCAGCATTTT.

As concerns this clone: Other DNA sequences in this sample translate to the same CDR3. The V and J genes are TRBV5-1 and TRBJ2-2, with 7 bases fitting TRBD1. The germline V gene has CDR1 SGHRS and CDR2 YFSETQ. With V trimmed by 4 bases and J by 5 bases, 8 bases remained unmatched. The CDR3 length is 15 residues. Here the CDR3 DNA reads TGCGCCAGCAGCAGGACAGGAGGCTCAACCGGGGAGCTGTTTTTT. This translates into CASSRTGGSTGELFF.